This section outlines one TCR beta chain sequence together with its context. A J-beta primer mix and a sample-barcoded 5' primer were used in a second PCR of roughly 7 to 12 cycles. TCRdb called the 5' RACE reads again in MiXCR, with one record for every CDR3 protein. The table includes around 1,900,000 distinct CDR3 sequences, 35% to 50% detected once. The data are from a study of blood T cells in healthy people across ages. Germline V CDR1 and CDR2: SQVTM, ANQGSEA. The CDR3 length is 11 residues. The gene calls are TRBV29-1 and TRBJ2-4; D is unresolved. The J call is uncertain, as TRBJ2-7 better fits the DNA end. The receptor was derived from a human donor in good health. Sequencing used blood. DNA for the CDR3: TGCAGCGTTGGGTTACCGGGCGAGCAGTACTTC. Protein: CSVGLPGEQYF.